The 2 T cell receptor beta chains in this list originate from one sample, sequenced in a study of T cell repertoires in aging, cancer and after chemotherapy. Peripheral blood genomic DNA, not sorted cells or RNA, was the template. Rearranged V-D-J TRB sequences were amplified with a mixed TRB-A/B primer pool. TCRdb recomputed calls from the multiplex PCR reads with MiXCR, one row per CDR3 protein. The profile shows some 9,000 distinct CDR3 sequences, roughly 25% of them singletons. Sequencing used blood. All receptors come from a human donor in good health.

Sample share makes this clonotype medium-sized. This chain links TRBV6-4 with TRBJ2-7, with 7 bases that match TRBD1. Germline CDR1 reads MRHNA; CDR2 reads SNTAGT. With 4 bases clipped from V and 4 bases from J, the junction kept 4 bases outside the gene matches. This CDR3 comprises 13 residues. CDR3 bases: TGTGCCAGCAGTGTGGAACAGGGGTACGAGCAGTACTTC. Its translation is CASSVEQGYEQYF.

This CDR3 reads CASSPETGYENTIYF. The CDR3 region has the DNA TGTGCCAGCAGCCCCGAGACAGGGTATGAAAACACCATATATTTT. The gene calls are TRBV11-2 and TRBJ1-3; TRBD1 aligns across 7 bases. The germline V gene has CDR1 SGHAT and CDR2 FQNNGV. The V segment lost 5 bases and the J segment 6 bases; nucleotides outside the gene matches: 10. The CDR3 loop spans 15 amino acids. Full variable domain (remainder filled in from reference TRBV11-2 and TRBJ1-3): EAGVAQSPRYKIIEKRQSVAFWCNPISGHATLYWYQQILGQGPKLLIQFQNNGVVDDSQLPKDRFSAERLKGVDSTLKIQPAKLEDSAVYLCASSPETGYENTIYFGEGSWLTVV.